Described below is a single T cell receptor beta chain sequence and its context. Which antigen it targets is not known. TCRdb shows the sequencer as NextSeq 550. The Human TCR Profiling Kit (MiLaboratory) was used to make UMI-labeled 5' RACE TRB cDNA libraries. The full amount of extracted RNA was used for cDNA synthesis, and the full amount of resulting cDNA was used for PCR amplification. Libraries were prepared in parallel with an identical number of PCR cycles. The paper's data handling went like this. With a minimum of two reads required per UMI, MIGEC and MiXCR pulled out about 52,000 +/- 9,100 unique UMI-labeled TRB cDNA molecules from each library. On average, each library contained approximately 40,000 +/- 10,000 functional in-frame TRB CDR3 nucleotide clonotypes without stop codons. Diversity metrics, including normalized Shannon-Wiener and Chao1, were computed in VDJtools after downsampling to 5000 UMI-labeled TRB molecules per sample. VDJtools computed clonotype-size-weighted physicochemical properties of the central five CDR3 residues: interaction energy, strength, volume and Kidera factor 4. After reprocessing by TCRdb, each CDR3 protein sequence is one entry, and no DNA is given. Clone size and V and J calls follow TCRdb, not the original study. The sample's table covers roughly 130,000 distinct CDR3 sequences. The leading ten clones occupy 0.5% to 0.7% of the sample.

The data originate from a study of CXCR3-negative and CXCR3-positive naive CD8 T cells (dated 2019 in TCRdb). With respect to the entire study: Approximately 140 million TRB reads were obtained in total, roughly 1.5 +/- 0.3 million reads per library. Diversity and physicochemical repertoire analyses were performed on some eleven donors pooled from two independent experiments. Naive subsets from 5 or 6 donors and memory cells from 3 donors were included in the TRBV-TRBJ cluster analysis.

For each CD8+ T cell subset, flow sorting was done in triplicate, and 300,000 to 350,000 cells per subset went directly into RLT lysis buffer. Naive CD8+ T cells were defined stringently as CD45RO-CCR7+CD27+CD95- to exclude memory contaminants. Peripheral blood mononuclear cells were isolated from buffy coats by standard density gradient centrifugation. Naive CXCR3-negative and CXCR3-positive CD8+ T cells were flow-sorted using a FACSAria III. Total RNA was extracted from sorted cells with an RNeasy Mini Kit. General conclusions and limits of the study: Within the same donor, TRBV-TRBJ usage looked similar between naive CXCR3-negative and CXCR3-positive cells, but memory cells had distinct patterns. Freshly isolated PBMCs were used for most assays because CXCR3 expression went down partially after cryopreservation. Comparably high repertoire diversity was found in both naive subsets, whereas much lower repertoire diversity was found in memory CD8+ T cells. Compared with CXCR3-negative naive cells, CXCR3-positive naive cells had TRB CDR3s with higher hydrophobicity (lower Kidera factor 4), lower energy, and higher strength and volume indices. Because surface CD5, which has been linked to self-reactivity in mice, was comparable between naive subsets, TCR interaction strength was also inferred from TRB CDR3 physicochemical properties.

The sequence was collected from a human donor in good health. Some clones in this sample may be carry-over from other donors' samples. Sequenced input: naive CXCR3+ CD8+ T cells from blood. The cell subset or site label for this specimen denotes: CD45RO-CCR7+CD27+CD95- naive CD8+ T cells expressing CXCR3 (TNR3+).

The CDR3 here reads CASSIRTGGSTDTQYF. This receptor chain uses TRBV19 and TRBJ2-3; the TCRdb call, TRBD2, lacks DNA for checking. CDR1 LNHDA and CDR2 SQIVND were looked up in the germline V gene (reference sequence). Its CDR3 holds 16 amino acids, cysteine through phenylalanine. A DNA sequence was not provided.